The T cell receptor (beta chain) described here comes from a study of immune evolution from preneoplasia to lung adenocarcinoma (dated by TCRdb to the early 2020s). Some background on the complete study: HLA loss of heterozygosity was observed in about 7%, 15% and 30% of AIS, MIA and ADC lesions, respectively, and was not observed in any AAH lesions. The study profiled immune contexture across lung adenocarcinoma precursors and invasive adenocarcinoma using immune gene expression, TCR sequencing and multiplex immunofluorescence. Resected precursor lesions (AAH, AIS, MIA) and invasive adenocarcinomas were each compared against paired morphologically normal lung tissue. Sample size was determined by specimen availability and not by a prior power calculation. The immune data were integrated with whole exome sequencing and methylation data from the same cohort of nodules. A total of under 60 patients with pulmonary nodules who underwent surgical resection were included in the overall cohort. The TCR sequencing data were obtained from about 51 patients. It was reported in the study that roughly 100 samples were used for TCR sequencing. POLYSOLVER was used to infer Class I HLA alleles from exome data, while LOHHLA was used to detect allele-specific HLA loss.

To note about this clone: Its antigen has not been determined. No qualities accompany the bases; no much larger clone lies one base away.

The paper's findings and limits, for the study overall: The findings reflected association rather than direct causation, and larger cohorts with long-term follow-up and longitudinal biopsies were considered necessary. Because all patients came from Japan and China, whether the findings apply to Western populations was uncertain. Clonality was highest in normal lung, while later-stage lesions appeared to have lower clonality but higher T cell density and diversity. Compared with EGFR-mutant or double wild-type lesions, KRAS-mutant nodules had the highest T cell clonality. The highest top T cell clone frequencies were observed in normal lung, and a progressive decrease in top T cell clone frequencies appeared to occur from AAH through AIS, MIA and invasive adenocarcinoma.

The immunoSEQ hsTCRbeta Kit was used to sequence TCR beta CDR3 regions from DNA. As for the authors' bioinformatics: TCR sequencing data were analysed with the ImmunoSEQ Analyzer. T cell clonality was calculated on productive rearrangements as 1 minus Pielou's evenness. T cell diversity was measured with the inverse Simpson index on productive templates. T cell density was defined as TCR beta template counts normalized to usable DNA, with usable DNA estimated by amplifying and sequencing housekeeping genes. TCR metrics were compared across histologic stages using two-sided Kruskal-Wallis tests. The immuneACCESS repertoire file appears here via TCRdb, limited to in-frame rearrangements. These files lack a portion of the clones; in checked studies, under half of the deficit traces to unresolved V genes, and the cause of the others is not known. The V and J calls and clone size come from that table; D and trimming were worked out from the DNA. The sample profile shows thousands of clones; approximately 76% of them were found once. Approximately 12% of the sample comes from the top ten.

Resection was performed on patients in Japan or China between the mid-2010s and the late 2010s. Histologic diagnosis of each case was confirmed independently by two lung cancer pathologists on H&E slides. Macro-dissection after pathologic assessment enriched premalignant or tumor cells for nucleic acid extraction. FFPE tissue was used for DNA isolation with the AllPrep DNA/RNA FFPE Kit. Cut back by 5 bases and 2 bases, the V and J ends lie 25 bases apart. Spanning cysteine to phenylalanine, the CDR3 consists of 20 amino acids. The read is trimmed to its CDR3 DNA, 60 bases read in frame from base 1. CDR1 and CDR2, per the germline V gene (reference sequence), are LNHDA and SQIVND.

The chain is made from TRBV19 and TRBJ1-6, with no reliable assignment of the D segment. The sequencing input was FFPE minimally invasive lung adenocarcinoma tissue. The cell subset or site label, as the study defines it: micro-invasive lung adenocarcinoma (MIA). The source of this sequence is a person between 65 and 79 years old with lung adenocarcinoma. The nucleotide sequence reads as follows: TGTGCCAGTAGTCCCCATGCCAGAGACGATCCAAAAGCCTATAATTCACCCCTCCACTTT. Translated, this is CASSPHARDDPKAYNSPLHF.